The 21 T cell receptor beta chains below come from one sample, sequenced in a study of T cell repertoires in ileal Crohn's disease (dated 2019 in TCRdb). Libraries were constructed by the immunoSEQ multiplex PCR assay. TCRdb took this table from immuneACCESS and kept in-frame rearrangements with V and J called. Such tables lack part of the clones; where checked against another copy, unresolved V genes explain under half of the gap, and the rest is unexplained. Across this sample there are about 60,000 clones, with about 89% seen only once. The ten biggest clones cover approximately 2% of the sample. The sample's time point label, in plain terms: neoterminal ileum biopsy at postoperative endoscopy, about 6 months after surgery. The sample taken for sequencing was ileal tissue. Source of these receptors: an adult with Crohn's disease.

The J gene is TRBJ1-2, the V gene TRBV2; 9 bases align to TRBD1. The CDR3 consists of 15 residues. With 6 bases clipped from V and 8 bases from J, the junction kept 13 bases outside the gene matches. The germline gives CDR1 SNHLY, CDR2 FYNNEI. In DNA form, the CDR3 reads TGTGCCAGCAGGCACACCGGGACAGGGCGGAGGGGCTACACCTTC. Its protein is CASRHTGTGRRGYTF.

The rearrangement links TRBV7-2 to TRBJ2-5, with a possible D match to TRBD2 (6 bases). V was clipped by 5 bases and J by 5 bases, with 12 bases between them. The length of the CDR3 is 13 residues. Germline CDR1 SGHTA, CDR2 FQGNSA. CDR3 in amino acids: CASSTGGGETQYF. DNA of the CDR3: TGTGCCAGCAGCACCGGGGGTGGGGAGACCCAGTACTTC.

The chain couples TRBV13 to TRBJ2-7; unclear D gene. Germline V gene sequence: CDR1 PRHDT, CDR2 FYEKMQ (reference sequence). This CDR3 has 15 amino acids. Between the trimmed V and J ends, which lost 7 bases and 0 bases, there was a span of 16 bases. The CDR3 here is CASNPRVNSSYEQYF. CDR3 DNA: TGTGCCAGCAACCCCCGGGTTAATAGCTCCTACGAGCAGTACTTC.

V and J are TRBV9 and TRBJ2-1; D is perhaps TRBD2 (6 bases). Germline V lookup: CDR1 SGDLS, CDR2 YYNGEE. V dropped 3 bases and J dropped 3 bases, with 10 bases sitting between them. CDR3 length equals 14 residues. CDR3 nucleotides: TGTGCCAGCAGCGAACGGGAGTTCTACAATGAGCAGTTCTTC. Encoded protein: CASSEREFYNEQFF.

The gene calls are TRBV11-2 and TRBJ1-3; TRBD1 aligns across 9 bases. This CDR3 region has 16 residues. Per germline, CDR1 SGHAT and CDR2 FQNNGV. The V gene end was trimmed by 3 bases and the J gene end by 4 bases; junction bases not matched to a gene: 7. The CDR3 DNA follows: TGTGCCAGCAGCTTCCGGGACAGGGCTTCGGGAAACACCATATATTTT. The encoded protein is CASSFRDRASGNTIYF.

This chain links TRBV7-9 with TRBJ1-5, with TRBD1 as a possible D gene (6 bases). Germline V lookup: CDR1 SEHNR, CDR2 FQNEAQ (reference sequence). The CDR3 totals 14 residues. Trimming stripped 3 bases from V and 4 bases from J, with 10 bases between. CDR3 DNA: TGTGCCAGCAGCTTGGACAGAAGGAATCAGCCCCAGCATTTT. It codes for CASSLDRRNQPQHF. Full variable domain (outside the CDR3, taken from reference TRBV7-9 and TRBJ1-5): DTGVSQNPRHKITKRGQNVTFRCDPISEHNRLYWYRQTLGQGPEFLTYFQNEAQLEKSRLLSDRFSAERPKGSFSTLEIQRTEQGDSAMYLCASSLDRRNQPQHFGDGTRLSIL.

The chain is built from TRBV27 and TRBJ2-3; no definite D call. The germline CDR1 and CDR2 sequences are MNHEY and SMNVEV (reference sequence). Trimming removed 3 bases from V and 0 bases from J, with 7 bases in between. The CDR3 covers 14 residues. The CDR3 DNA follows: TGTGCCAGCAGTTTTTACAGTAGCACAGATACGCAGTATTTT. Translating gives CASSFYSSTDTQYF.

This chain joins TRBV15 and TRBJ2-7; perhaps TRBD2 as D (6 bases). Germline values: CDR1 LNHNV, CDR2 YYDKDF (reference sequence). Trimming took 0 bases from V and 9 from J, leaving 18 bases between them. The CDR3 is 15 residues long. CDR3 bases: TGTGCCACCAGCAGAGATCGGGAGCCATGGATAGGGCAGTACTTC. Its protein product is CATSRDREPWIGQYF.

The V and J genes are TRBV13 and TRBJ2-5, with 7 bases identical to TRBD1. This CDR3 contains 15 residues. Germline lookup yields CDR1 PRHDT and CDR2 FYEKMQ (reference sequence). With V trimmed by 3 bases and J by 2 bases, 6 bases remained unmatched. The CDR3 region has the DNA TGTGCCAGCAGCTTGTTTTCGGGACAGCAAGAGACCCAGTACTTC. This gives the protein CASSLFSGQQETQYF.

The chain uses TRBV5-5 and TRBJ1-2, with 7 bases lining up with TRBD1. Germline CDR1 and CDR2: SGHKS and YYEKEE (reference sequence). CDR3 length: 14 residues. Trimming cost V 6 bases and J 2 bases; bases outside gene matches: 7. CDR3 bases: TGTGCCAGCAACCCGACAGGGAGGAACTATGGCTACACCTTC. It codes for CASNPTGRNYGYTF.

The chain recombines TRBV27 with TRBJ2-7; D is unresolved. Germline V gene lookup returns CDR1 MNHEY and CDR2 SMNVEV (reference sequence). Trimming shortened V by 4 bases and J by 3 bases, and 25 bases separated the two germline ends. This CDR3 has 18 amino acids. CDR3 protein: CASSSPAEASVEDYEQYV. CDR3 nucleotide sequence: TGTGCCAGCAGTTCCCCCGCCGAGGCGTCAGTGGAAGACTACGAGCAGTACGTC.

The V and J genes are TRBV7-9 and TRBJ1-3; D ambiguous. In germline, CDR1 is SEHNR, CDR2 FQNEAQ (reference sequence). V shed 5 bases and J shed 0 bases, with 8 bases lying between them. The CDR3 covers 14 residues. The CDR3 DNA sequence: TGTGCCAGCAGCCGGGAACTCTCTGGAAACACCATATATTTT. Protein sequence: CASSRELSGNTIYF.

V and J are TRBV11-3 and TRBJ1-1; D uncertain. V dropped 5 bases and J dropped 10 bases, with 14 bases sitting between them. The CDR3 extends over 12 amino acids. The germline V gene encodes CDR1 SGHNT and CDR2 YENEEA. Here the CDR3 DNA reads TGTGCCAGCAGCGCGGGAGTCGAGGTAGCTTTCTTT. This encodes CASSAGVEVAFF. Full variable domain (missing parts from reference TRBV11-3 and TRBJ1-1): EAGVVQSPRYKIIEKKQPVAFWCNPISGHNTLYWYLQNLGQGPELLIRYENEEAVDDSQLPKDRFSAERLKGVDSTLKIQPAELGDSAVYLCASSAGVEVAFFGQGTRLTVV.

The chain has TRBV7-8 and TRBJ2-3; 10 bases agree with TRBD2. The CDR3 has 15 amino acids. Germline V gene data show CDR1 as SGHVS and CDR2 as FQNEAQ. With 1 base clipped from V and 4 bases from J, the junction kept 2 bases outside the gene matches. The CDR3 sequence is CASSLGAGGPDTQYF. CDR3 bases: TGTGCCAGCAGCTTAGGAGCGGGGGGGCCAGATACGCAGTATTTT. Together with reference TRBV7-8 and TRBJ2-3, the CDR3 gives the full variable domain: GAGVSQSPRYKVAKRGQDVALRCDPISGHVSLFWYQQALGQGPEFLTYFQNEAQLDKSGLPSDRFFAERPEGSVSTLKIQRTQQEDSAVYLCASSLGAGGPDTQYFGPGTRLTVL.

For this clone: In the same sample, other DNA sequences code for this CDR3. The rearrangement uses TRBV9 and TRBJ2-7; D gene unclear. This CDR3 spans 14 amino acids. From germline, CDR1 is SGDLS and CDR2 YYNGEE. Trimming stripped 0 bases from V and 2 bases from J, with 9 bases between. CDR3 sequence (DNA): TGTGCCAGCAGCGTAGGTGGCAGTCCCTACGAGCAGTACTTC. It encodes CASSVGGSPYEQYF.

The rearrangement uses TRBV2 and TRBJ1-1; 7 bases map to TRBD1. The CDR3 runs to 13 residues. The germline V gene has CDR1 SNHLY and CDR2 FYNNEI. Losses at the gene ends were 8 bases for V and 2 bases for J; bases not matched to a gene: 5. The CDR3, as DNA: TGTGCCAGCCACAGACAGGGTAACACTGAAGCTTTCTTT. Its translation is CASHRQGNTEAFF. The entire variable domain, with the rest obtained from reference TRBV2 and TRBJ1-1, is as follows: EPEVTQTPSHQVTQMGQEVILRCVPISNHLYFYWYRQILGQKVEFLVSFYNNEISEKSEIFDDQFSVERPDGSNFTLKIRSTKLEDSAMYFCASHRQGNTEAFFGQGTRLTVV.

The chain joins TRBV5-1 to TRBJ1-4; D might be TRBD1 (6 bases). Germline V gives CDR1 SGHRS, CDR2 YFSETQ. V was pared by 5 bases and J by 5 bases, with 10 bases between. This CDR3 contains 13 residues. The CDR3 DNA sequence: TGCGCCAGCAGGACAGGACCGAATGAAAAACTGTTTTTT. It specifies CASRTGPNEKLFF.

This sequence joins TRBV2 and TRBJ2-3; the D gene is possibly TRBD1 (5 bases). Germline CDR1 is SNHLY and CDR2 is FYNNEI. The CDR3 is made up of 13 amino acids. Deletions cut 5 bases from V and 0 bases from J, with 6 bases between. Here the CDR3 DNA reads TGTGCCAGCAGTAGGGGTAGCACAGATACGCAGTATTTT. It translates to CASSRGSTDTQYF.

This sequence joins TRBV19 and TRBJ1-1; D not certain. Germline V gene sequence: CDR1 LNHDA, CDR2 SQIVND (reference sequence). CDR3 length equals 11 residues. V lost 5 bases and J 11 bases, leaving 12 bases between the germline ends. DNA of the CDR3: TGTGCCAGTAGTCAAGACCTGAGGGCTTTCTTT. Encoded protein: CASSQDLRAFF.

The CDR3 reads CASSLVASSYNEQFF. DNA of the CDR3: TGTGCCAGCAGCTTGGTAGCGAGCTCCTACAATGAGCAGTTCTTC. The rearrangement joins TRBV5-6 to TRBJ2-1, with a possible D match to TRBD2 (5 bases). CDR1 and CDR2 from the germline V gene are SGHDT and YYEEEE. V lost 0 bases to trimming and J lost 0 bases, with 7 bases between them. CDR3 length: 15 residues.

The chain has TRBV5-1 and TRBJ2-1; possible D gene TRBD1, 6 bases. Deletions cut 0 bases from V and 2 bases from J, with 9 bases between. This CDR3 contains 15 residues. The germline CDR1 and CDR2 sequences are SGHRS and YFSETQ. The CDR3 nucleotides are TGCGCCAGCAGCTTGGCAGGGGATGCCTACAATGAGCAGTTCTTC. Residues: CASSLAGDAYNEQFF. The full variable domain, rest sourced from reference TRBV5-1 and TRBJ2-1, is KAGVTQTPRYLIKTRGQQVTLSCSPISGHRSVSWYQQTPGQGLQFLFEYFSETQRNKGNFPGRFSGRQFSNSRSEMNVSTLELGDSALYLCASSLAGDAYNEQFFGPGTRLTVL.